Below are 2 T cell receptor beta chains sequenced from a single sample in a study of cytomegalovirus exposure and HLA in healthy donors. The study ran its PCR with 60 Vbeta and 13 Jbeta primers. Profiled with immunoSEQ multiplex PCR; TCRdb holds only in-frame clones, not every one. The sample has 150,000 to 200,000 clones, about 80% seen once. The source material was PBMCs. These receptors all come from a woman in her 40s in good health and CMV-seronegative.

This clone showed up just a few times. The genes are TRBV5-1 and TRBJ2-7; perhaps TRBD2 as D (5 bases). Germline V CDR1 and CDR2: SGHRS, YFSETQ. Trimming shortened V by 0 bases and J by 3 bases, and 10 bases separated the two germline ends. The CDR3 has 14 amino acids. Here the CDR3 DNA reads TGCGCCAGCAGCTTGGAAGATAGCGTCTACGAGCAGTACTTC. It codes for CASSLEDSVYEQYF. The entire variable domain, with the rest obtained from reference TRBV5-1 and TRBJ2-7, is as follows: KAGVTQTPRYLIKTRGQQVTLSCSPISGHRSVSWYQQTPGQGLQFLFEYFSETQRNKGNFPGRFSGRQFSNSRSEMNVSTLELGDSALYLCASSLEDSVYEQYFGPGTRLTVT.

The genes are TRBV7-8 and TRBJ2-1; 8 bases fit TRBD1. CDR1 is SGHVS, CDR2 FQNEAQ, per germline. CDR3 size: 12 residues. The V and J ends lost 5 bases and 9 bases, in that order; junction bases with no gene match: 3. The CDR3: CASSRTGIEQFF. DNA of the CDR3: TGTGCCAGCAGCCGGACAGGGATTGAGCAGTTCTTC.